This T cell receptor (beta chain) was found in a study of T cells in Graves' hyperthyroidism and ophthalmopathy. Regarding the study as a whole: The majority of expanded thyroid clonotypes above 0.001 also appeared in blood.

The CDR3 covers 14 residues. Per germline, CDR1 SGHDT and CDR2 YYEEEE. After removal of 4 bases from V and 8 bases from J, the junction contained 12 bases not matched to a gene. This clonotype was detected many times. Antigen: not known. TCR beta CDR3 regions were amplified from RNA. TCR CDR3 regions were first amplified by RT-PCR with HTBI primers. TCRdb analysed the multiplex PCR reads with MiXCR anew, one entry per CDR3 protein. The table includes 450,000 to 550,000 distinct CDR3 sequences, roughly 25% detected once. This chain links TRBV5-6 with TRBJ2-7; 7 nucleotides align to TRBD1. The TCR originated in a woman in her twenties or thirties with Graves' ophthalmopathy. Sequencing input: blood. CDR3 in DNA: TGTGCCAGCAGCGCCGGGACAGCCTCGGGCCAGCAGTACTTC. Translation gives CASSAGTASGQQYF.